These 2 T cell receptor beta chains were sequenced from one sample in a study of shared clonotypes between healthy human individuals. Sequencing was performed with immunoSEQ multiplex PCR; in TCRdb, only in-frame clones are kept and a portion is missing. The repertoire holds millions of clones, with roughly 96% as singletons. The source material was naive CD4+ T cells sorted from blood. The subset: CD45RA+ positively selected. These receptors came from a man aged 18 to 29 in good health.

This clone has more than one count but fewer than ten. The same CDR3 arises from other DNA sequences in this sample as well. This chain links TRBV5-1 with TRBJ1-3; D uncertain. The V gene lost 0 bases and the J gene lost 0 bases, with 7 bases spanning the gap. CDR1 is SGHRS and CDR2 is YFSETQ in the germline V gene. The CDR3 extends over 15 amino acids. The CDR3 region has the DNA TGCGCCAGCAGCTTGGAAGGGAACTCTGGAAACACCATATATTTT. Protein product: CASSLEGNSGNTIYF.

The genes are TRBV2 and TRBJ2-7; the D gene is possibly TRBD1 (6 bases). The germline V and J ends were trimmed by 6 bases and 2 bases, with 17 bases remaining between them. The CDR3 consists of 15 residues. Per germline, CDR1 SNHLY and CDR2 FYNNEI. The chain's CDR3 is CASSQNREPTYEQYF. The DNA of the CDR3 is TGTGCCAGCAGCCAGAACAGGGAACCCACCTACGAGCAGTACTTC.